A selection of T cell receptor beta chains follows, all from one sample in a study of cytomegalovirus exposure and HLA in healthy donors. Clones were read by immunoSEQ multiplex PCR, and TCRdb kept only the in-frame ones, dropping some. The sample includes 100,000 to 150,000 clones, approximately 82% of them seen just once. Sequenced sample: PBMCs. These receptors came from a female donor in good health and CMV-seronegative. Each CDR3 is given with its conserved first and last residue. Fields, in order: D gene, J gene, clone size, V gene, CDR3 protein, CDR3 DNA. The D gene is left open where the match is weak. Clone size, where shown, is once, few, many, or a class for clones that have expanded.

d_call: -
j_call: TRBJ1-1
clone_size: few
v_call: TRBV5-4
cdr3_aa: CASSLQGGTEAFF
cdr3_nt: TGTGCCAGCAGCTTACAGGGTGGTACTGAAGCTTTCTTT

d_call: -
j_call: TRBJ2-7
clone_size: -
v_call: TRBV19
cdr3_aa: CASSSGYEQYF
cdr3_nt: TGTGCCAGTAGCTCGGGCTACGAGCAGTACTTC

d_call: -
j_call: TRBJ2-5
clone_size: few
v_call: TRBV4-3
cdr3_aa: CASSQDWGRAGETQYF
cdr3_nt: TGCGCCAGCAGCCAAGACTGGGGCAGGGCCGGGGAGACCCAGTACTTC

d_call: TRBD2
j_call: TRBJ2-2
clone_size: -
v_call: TRBV4-1
cdr3_aa: CASSQLMGTTTGELFF
cdr3_nt: TGCGCCAGCAGCCAACTAATGGGGACTACCACCGGGGAGCTGTTTTTT

d_call: TRBD1
j_call: TRBJ1-1
clone_size: -
v_call: TRBV5-1
cdr3_aa: CASTTDRDYHTEAFF
cdr3_nt: TGCGCCAGCACCACGGACAGGGATTACCACACTGAAGCTTTCTTT

d_call: TRBD1
j_call: TRBJ1-4
clone_size: -
v_call: TRBV4-3
cdr3_aa: CASSQGTGGIGYEKLFF
cdr3_nt: TGCGCCAGCAGCCAGGGGACAGGGGGCATAGGATACGAAAAACTGTTTTTT

d_call: TRBD2
j_call: TRBJ2-7
clone_size: -
v_call: TRBV28
cdr3_aa: CASSAALADYEQYF
cdr3_nt: TGTGCCAGCTCAGCCGCGCTAGCGGATTACGAGCAGTACTTC

d_call: -
j_call: TRBJ1-2
clone_size: -
v_call: TRBV5-5
cdr3_aa: CASSADLAGRTGYTF
cdr3_nt: TGTGCCAGCAGCGCGGATCTGGCAGGGAGGACGGGCTACACCTTC

d_call: -
j_call: TRBJ1-4
clone_size: -
v_call: TRBV5-4
cdr3_aa: CASSLEWGPNEKLFF
cdr3_nt: TGTGCCAGCAGCTTGGAATGGGGGCCTAATGAAAAACTGTTTTTT

d_call: -
j_call: TRBJ2-5
clone_size: -
v_call: TRBV5-1
cdr3_aa: CASSLSYSLETQYF
cdr3_nt: TGCGCCAGCAGCTTGTCTTACAGCCTAGAGACCCAGTACTTC

d_call: -
j_call: TRBJ2-5
clone_size: -
v_call: TRBV30
cdr3_aa: CAWSVAGQETQYF
cdr3_nt: TGTGCCTGGAGTGTAGCGGGCCAAGAGACCCAGTACTTC

d_call: -
j_call: TRBJ1-2
clone_size: -
v_call: TRBV19
cdr3_aa: CASRTIGVNYGYTF
cdr3_nt: TGTGCCAGTAGGACGATAGGGGTTAACTATGGCTACACCTTC